Each of the 9 T cell receptor beta chains below was sequenced from the same sample in a study of cytomegalovirus exposure and HLA in healthy donors. PCR amplification relied on 60 Vbeta primers (plus 13 Jbeta primers). Clones were sequenced by immunoSEQ multiplex PCR, and TCRdb holds only the in-frame ones, with some missing. The data contain some 130,000 clones, roughly three quarters of them seen just once; the ten biggest clones take up 3.1%. The sequenced material came from PBMCs. The receptors were gathered from a man in his forties in good health and CMV-seronegative.

The chain links TRBV29-1 to TRBJ1-2; TRBD1 matches 7 bases. The CDR3 runs 14 residues. The V and J ends lost 7 bases and 6 bases, in that order; junction bases with no gene match: 14. Per the germline V gene, CDR1 is SQVTM and CDR2 is ANQGSEA. The CDR3 protein is CSGLRATGTDGYTF. CDR3 nucleotide sequence: TGCAGCGGCCTACGAGCGACAGGGACGGATGGCTACACCTTC.

The CDR3 loop reads CAGVVGSANTGELFF. In nucleotides, the CDR3 is TGTGCCGGTGTGGTCGGGTCCGCGAACACCGGGGAGCTGTTTTTT. The chain has TRBV30 and TRBJ2-2; D ambiguous. Germline V CDR1 and CDR2: GTSNPN, SVGIG (reference sequence). The CDR3 covers 15 residues. V lost 8 bases and J lost 0, with 16 bases in between.

The V and J genes are TRBV18 and TRBJ2-7; TRBD1 matches 8 bases. The CDR3 consists of 15 residues. Trimming at V came to 4 bases and at J to 2 bases, leaving 7 bases not matched to a gene. Germline V gene lookup returns CDR1 KGHSH and CDR2 LQKENI. The CDR3 is CASSRDRGSPYEQYF. CDR3 in DNA: TGTGCCAGCTCACGAGACAGGGGTAGTCCCTACGAGCAGTACTTC.

This chain joins TRBV2 and TRBJ1-5; a weak D match, TRBD1 (6 bases). Trimming removed 5 bases at V and 5 bases at J, with 13 bases between. This CDR3 contains 14 residues. Looked up from germline, CDR1 is SNHLY and CDR2 is FYNNEI. The chain's CDR3 is CASSRQVVDQPQHF. In DNA, the CDR3 is TGTGCCAGCAGTCGACAGGTAGTGGATCAGCCCCAGCATTTT. The whole variable domain, filled in from reference TRBV2 and TRBJ1-5, reads EPEVTQTPSHQVTQMGQEVILRCVPISNHLYFYWYRQILGQKVEFLVSFYNNEISEKSEIFDDQFSVERPDGSNFTLKIRSTKLEDSAMYFCASSRQVVDQPQHFGDGTRLSIL.

Concerning this clone: Mismatch with germline at one junction end may stem from a read error. The CDR3 spells CSSSLATNNEKLFF. The DNA of the CDR3 is TGTTCCAGCAGCTTGGCCACTAATAATGAAAAACTGTTTTTT. The chain employs TRBV7-9 and TRBJ1-4; no clear D gene. The germline V gene encodes CDR1 SEHNR and CDR2 FQNEAQ (reference sequence). The CDR3 consists of 14 residues.

The chain carries TRBV29-1 and TRBJ2-3; D unresolved. The CDR3 is 13 residues long. CDR1 and CDR2 from the germline V gene are SQVTM and ANQGSEA. Trimming removed 4 bases at V and 0 bases at J, with 8 bases between. The CDR3 loop reads CSVAAASTDTQYF. The CDR3 DNA is TGCAGCGTTGCGGCGGCAAGCACAGATACGCAGTATTTT.

The rearrangement joins TRBV29-1 to TRBJ2-3; 9 bases fit TRBD1. The CDR3 is 14 amino acids. Looked up from germline, CDR1 is SQVTM and CDR2 is ANQGSEA. The trim removed 0 bases at V and 6 bases at J, leaving 4 bases unmatched. The CDR3 DNA is TGCAGCGTTGAAGATCAGGACAGGGGTGATACGCAGTATTTT. Translated: CSVEDQDRGDTQYF.

This clone was detected only a few times. The chain has TRBV4-1 and TRBJ1-1; 8 bases line up with TRBD1. With 3 bases clipped from V and 5 bases from J, the junction kept 14 bases outside the gene matches. This CDR3 has 17 residues. Germline CDR1 and CDR2: MGHRA and YSYEKL. The CDR3 region has the DNA TGCGCCAGCAGCCAGGTATTGACAGGGGCTATGGATACTGAAGCTTTCTTT. This translates into CASSQVLTGAMDTEAFF.

The chain has TRBV4-1 and TRBJ2-5; the match to TRBD2 covers 7 bases. This CDR3 is built from 18 residues. In germline, CDR1 is MGHRA, CDR2 YSYEKL. After removal of 2 bases from V and 1 base from J, the junction contained 13 bases not matched to a gene. The CDR3 here is CASSQSPSSSGGQETQYF. CDR3 in DNA: TGCGCCAGCAGCCAATCCCCCTCCTCTAGCGGTGGCCAAGAGACCCAGTACTTC.